This TCR beta chain was recorded in a study of Ad26.COV2.S vaccination and SARS-CoV-2 variants. Study summary: Donor participated within the Ad26.COV2.S arm of the COV1001 trial. Study-wide results and caveats: Spike-specific responses of CD8+ and CD4+ T cells were reported to display substantial breadth after vaccination. Ad26.COV2.S recipients had broader spike-specific TCRs (P = 0.0014).

Germline trimming cut 2 bases from V and 4 bases from J; bases unmatched to any gene: 8. The CDR3 is 17 amino acids. CDR1 is MDHEN and CDR2 is SYDVKM in the germline V gene. The protocol was immunoSEQ multiplex PCR, while the TCRdb copy is restricted to in-frame clones and leaves out a portion. The table has fewer than 400,000 clones, over 80% seen once; the top ten hold 2% to 2.5%. Treatment noted: some 20 received Ad26.COV2.S at low or high dose, single or two shots; about 5 received placebo; per-sample allocation not given. Material that was analyzed had been drawn on day 63 after the first vaccine or placebo injection. Expressing Wuhan-strain SARS-CoV-2 spike, an Ad26 vector served as the vaccine. This clone appeared once. The antigen is not known.

The TCR originated in a person between 18 and 60 years old who received the Ad26.COV2.S COVID-19 vaccine or a placebo. The specimen comprised peripheral blood, sampled in a trial of Ad26.COV2.S vaccine versus placebo. This chain joins TRBV28 and TRBJ1-6, with 7 bases identical to TRBD1. The CDR3 DNA reads TGTGCCAGCAGTTTAGTTCGGTTGGGACAGTATAATTCACCCCTCCACTTT. It translates to CASSLVRLGQYNSPLHF.